This section outlines one TCR beta chain sequence together with its context. Its antigen is as yet unknown. TCRdb reprocessed the 5' RACE reads with MiXCR, giving one entry per CDR3 protein. The repertoire holds 700,000 to 850,000 distinct CDR3 sequences, with approximately 12% as singletons. This sample is drawn from a study of CD8 T cells in ankylosing spondylitis. Notes on the study in general: Made up of about eight highly homologous variants, a TCR beta motif appeared characteristic of ankylosing spondylitis blood.

J was trimmed by 2 bases and V by 5 bases; bases with no gene match: 6. The germline CDR1 and CDR2 sequences are SGHTA and FQGNSA. The CDR3 contains 15 residues. This receptor was obtained from a male donor with ankylosing spondylitis. The gene calls are TRBV7-2 and TRBJ2-1; the match to TRBD2 covers 7 bases. Sequencing was carried out using blood, either unsorted or a sorted T cell fraction (not recorded which). The CDR3 DNA is TGTGCCAGCAGCCTTAGCGGGCCGCCCTACAATGAGCAGTTCTTC. Its protein product is CASSLSGPPYNEQFF.